A single sample gave rise to the 13 T cell receptor beta chains below, sequenced in a study of TIL therapy for anti-PD-1-resistant metastatic lung cancer. Noted time point: pre-treatment sample, taken before nivolumab and TIL therapy. This was the immunoSEQ v3 assay. Sequencing was performed with immunoSEQ multiplex PCR; in TCRdb, only in-frame clones are kept and a portion is missing. The sample has about 20,000 clones; roughly 80% are singletons. The sequencing used blood, collected at baseline. These receptors originate from a person aged 25-79 years with non-small cell lung cancer.

This clone was seen only a few times. This rearrangement joins TRBV4-3 to TRBJ1-2; D is perhaps TRBD1 (5 bases). Deletions cut 5 bases from V and 4 bases from J, with 17 bases between. CDR1 is LGHNA, CDR2 YSLEER, per germline. The CDR3 consists of 15 residues. CDR3 region: CASSFRGGGGYGYTF. The CDR3 bases are TGCGCCAGCAGCTTCCGTGGAGGTGGGGGCTATGGCTACACCTTC.

On this clone itself: The sample holds other DNA sequences that translate to the same CDR3. The rearrangement links TRBV6-6 to TRBJ2-7, with D unresolved. Per germline, CDR1 MNHNY and CDR2 SVGAGI (reference sequence). The V end lost 0 bases, the J end lost 11 bases, and 17 bases lay between the germline ends. There are 14 residues in the CDR3. CDR3 in DNA: TGTGCCAGCAGTTACTCGATTAAGGACGGGCTGGAGTACTTC. Translated: CASSYSIKDGLEYF.

The V gene is TRBV6-1, the J gene TRBJ2-5; 7 bases line up with TRBD2. Germline trimming cut 2 bases from V and 2 bases from J; bases unmatched to any gene: 5. Germline CDR1 MNHNS, CDR2 SASEGT. CDR3 length: 15 amino acids. The CDR3 is CASSENGGGQETQYF. The CDR3 coding sequence is TGTGCCAGCAGTGAAAACGGGGGAGGGCAAGAGACCCAGTACTTC.

The chain couples TRBV7-2 to TRBJ1-3; 7 nucleotides line up with TRBD1. Germline V gene lookup returns CDR1 SGHTA and CDR2 FQGNSA. The CDR3 has 15 amino acids. V shed 4 bases and J 3 bases; nucleotides not matched to a gene: 6. The CDR3 DNA reads TGTGCCAGCAGCTCCGAACAGGGGTATGGAAACACCATATATTTT. Residues: CASSSEQGYGNTIYF.

The V gene is TRBV6-6, the J gene TRBJ2-3; TRBD2 is a possible D gene (5 bases). Trimming took off 4 bases at V and 1 base at J, with 15 bases between the two ends. This CDR3 is built from 16 residues. Germline V lookup: CDR1 MNHNY, CDR2 SVGAGI (reference sequence). The CDR3 protein is CASSWLSGVRTDTQYF. Here the CDR3 DNA reads TGTGCCAGCAGTTGGCTCAGCGGAGTCCGCACAGATACGCAGTATTTT.

This chain connects TRBV30 to TRBJ2-7; 9 bases line up with TRBD1. The J segment lost 2 bases and the V segment lost 3 bases, leaving 2 bases of the junction unmatched. Looked up from germline, CDR1 is GTSNPN and CDR2 is SVGIG (reference sequence). This CDR3 is 13 amino acids long. As DNA, the CDR3 is TGTGCCTGGAGAGGACAGGGGACCTACGAGCAGTACTTC. It is translated as CAWRGQGTYEQYF.

In this sample, this clone turned up a few times. This sequence joins TRBV4-3 and TRBJ1-2; 7 positions agree with TRBD1. The V and J ends lost 4 bases and 2 bases, in that order; junction bases with no gene match: 4. The germline V gene has CDR1 LGHNA and CDR2 YSLEER. CDR3 size: 14 residues. The CDR3 DNA follows: TGCGCCAGCAGCCGAGTGACAGGGAACTATGGCTACACCTTC. It translates to CASSRVTGNYGYTF.

The chain is built from TRBV6-6 and TRBJ2-7, with 9 bases matching TRBD1. From germline, CDR1 is MNHNY and CDR2 SVGAGI (reference sequence). The CDR3 is 13 amino acids. The V segment lost 5 bases and the J segment 5 bases; nucleotides outside the gene matches: 4. The CDR3 DNA sequence: TGTGCCAGCAGTGTACAGGGGGCCCACGAGCAGTACTTC. This translates into CASSVQGAHEQYF.

The chain carries TRBV19 and TRBJ2-3; D may be TRBD1 (5 bases). Germline V gives CDR1 LNHDA, CDR2 SQIVND (reference sequence). V lost 3 bases to trimming and J lost 0 bases, with 10 bases between them. CDR3 length: 15 residues. The CDR3 DNA reads TGTGCCAGTAGTATCAGGGAAGGAAGCACAGATACGCAGTATTTT. This sequence encodes CASSIREGSTDTQYF.

The chain couples TRBV21-1 to TRBJ2-3; the table's D call TRBD1 went unverified against the DNA. TRBV21-1 counts as a pseudogene. The CDR3 consists of 17 residues. CDR3 in DNA: TGTGCCAGCAGCAGACGAGGACAGGGGGCGGTAGGAGATACGCAGTATTTT. Translating gives CASSRRGQGAVGDTQYF.

A single count supports this clone. The chain recombines TRBV4-1 with TRBJ2-7; possibly TRBD1 for D (6 bases). The ends were cut back, 2 bases at V and 2 bases at J, with 22 bases in the middle. The CDR3 is made up of 18 amino acids. Germline loops: CDR1 MGHRA, CDR2 YSYEKL. CDR3 sequence: CASSQFELRDTLTYEQYF. CDR3 nucleotide sequence: TGCGCCAGCAGCCAATTCGAGCTCCGGGACACCCTAACCTACGAGCAGTACTTC.

This rearrangement joins TRBV29-1 to TRBJ2-1; either TRBD1 or TRBD2 may fit D (6 bases each). Germline loops: CDR1 SQVTM, CDR2 ANQGSEA. V lost 0 bases, J lost 7 bases, and 19 bases lay in between. The CDR3 length is 16 residues. Written as DNA, the CDR3 is TGCAGCGTTGAAGATTATACCTTCGGGGGCAGGAATGAGCAGTTCTTC. This gives the protein CSVEDYTFGGRNEQFF.

This sequence joins TRBV7-2 and TRBJ2-7; a possible D gene is TRBD2 (6 bases). Trimming took 2 bases from V and 6 from J, leaving 14 bases between them. The CDR3 has 14 residues. Germline V gene data show CDR1 as SGHTA and CDR2 as FQGNSA. This CDR3 reads CASSLSVSGGEQYF. Written as DNA, the CDR3 is TGTGCCAGCAGCTTAAGTGTTTCCGGGGGCGAGCAGTACTTC.